The source of this TCR beta chain is a study of cytomegalovirus exposure and HLA in healthy donors. Overall study: A prior analysis found roughly 110 million unique TCR beta sequences from some 200 million T cells.

PCR used 60 Vbeta primers and 13 Jbeta primers. Profiling relied on immunoSEQ multiplex PCR, and the TCRdb table lists in-frame clones only, not all of them. The data show some 75,000 clones, 78% seen once. The CDR3 is 14 amino acids. Germline V CDR1 and CDR2: SEHNR, FQNEAQ (reference sequence). Trimming left V 1 base short and J 5 bases short, with 11 bases between. The sequence came from a young man in good health and CMV-seropositive. The V call is TRBV7-9, the J call TRBJ1-2; D is possibly TRBD1 (6 bases). Sequences were obtained from PBMCs. As DNA, the CDR3 is TGTGCCAGCAGCTTAGGTCAGGGGCTGTATGGCTACACCTTC. Amino acids: CASSLGQGLYGYTF.